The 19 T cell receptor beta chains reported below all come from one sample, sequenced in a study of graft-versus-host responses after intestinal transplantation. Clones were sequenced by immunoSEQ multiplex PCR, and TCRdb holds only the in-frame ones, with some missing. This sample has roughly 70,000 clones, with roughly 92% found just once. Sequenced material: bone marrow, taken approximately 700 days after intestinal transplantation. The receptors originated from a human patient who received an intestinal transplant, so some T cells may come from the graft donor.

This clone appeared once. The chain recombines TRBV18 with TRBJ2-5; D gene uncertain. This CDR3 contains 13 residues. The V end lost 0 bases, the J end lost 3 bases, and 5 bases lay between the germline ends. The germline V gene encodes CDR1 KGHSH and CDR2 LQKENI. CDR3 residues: CASSPPVEETQYF. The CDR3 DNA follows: TGTGCCAGCTCACCACCGGTGGAAGAGACCCAGTACTTC.

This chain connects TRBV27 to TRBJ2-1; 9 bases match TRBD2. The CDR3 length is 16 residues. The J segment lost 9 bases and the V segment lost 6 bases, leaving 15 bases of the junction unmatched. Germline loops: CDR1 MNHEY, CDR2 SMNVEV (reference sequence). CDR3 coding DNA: TGTGCCAGCAGCCTTGCGGGGGGGCTAGCGGGAATTGAGCAGTTCTTC. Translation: CASSLAGGLAGIEQFF.

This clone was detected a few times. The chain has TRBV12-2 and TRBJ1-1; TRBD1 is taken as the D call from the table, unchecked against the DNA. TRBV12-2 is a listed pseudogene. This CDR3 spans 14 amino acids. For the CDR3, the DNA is TGTGCAAGTCGCTCGGGACAGCTTAACACTGAAGCTTTCTTT. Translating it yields CASRSGQLNTEAFF.

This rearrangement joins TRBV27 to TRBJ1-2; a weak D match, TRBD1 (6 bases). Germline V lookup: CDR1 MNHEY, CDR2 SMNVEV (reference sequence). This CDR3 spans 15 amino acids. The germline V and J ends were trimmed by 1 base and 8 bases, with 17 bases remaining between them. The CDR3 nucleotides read TGTGCCAGCAGTTTATTTTTCGGGGGCGCTGGAGGCTACACCTTC. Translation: CASSLFFGGAGGYTF.

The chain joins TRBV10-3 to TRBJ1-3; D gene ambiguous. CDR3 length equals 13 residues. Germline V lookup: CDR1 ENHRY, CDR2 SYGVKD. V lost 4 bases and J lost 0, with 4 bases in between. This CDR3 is CAISGASGNTIYF. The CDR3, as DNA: TGTGCCATCAGTGGGGCCTCTGGAAACACCATATATTTT.

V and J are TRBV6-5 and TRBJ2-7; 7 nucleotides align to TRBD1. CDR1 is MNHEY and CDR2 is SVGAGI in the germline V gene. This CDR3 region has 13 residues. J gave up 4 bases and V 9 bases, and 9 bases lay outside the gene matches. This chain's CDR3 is CARGRQGLYEQYF. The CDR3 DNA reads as TGTGCCAGAGGTAGACAGGGTTTGTACGAGCAGTACTTC.

This CDR3 is CASSLGFERNIQYF. The CDR3 region has the DNA TGTGCCAGCAGCTTAGGGTTTGAGAGAAACATTCAGTACTTC. The J gene is TRBJ2-4, the V gene TRBV7-9; D is ambiguous. V lost 1 base to trimming and J lost 6 bases, with 10 bases between them. This CDR3 is built from 14 residues. Germline V gene data show CDR1 as SEHNR and CDR2 as FQNEAQ (reference sequence).

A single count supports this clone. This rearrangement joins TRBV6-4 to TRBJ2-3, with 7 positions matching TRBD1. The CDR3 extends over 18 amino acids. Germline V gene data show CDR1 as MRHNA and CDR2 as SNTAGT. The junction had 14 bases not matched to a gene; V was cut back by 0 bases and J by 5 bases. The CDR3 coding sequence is TGTGCCAGCAGTGACTCCGCCATCTCTGGACAGGCTCGAGATACGCAGTATTTT. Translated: CASSDSAISGQARDTQYF.

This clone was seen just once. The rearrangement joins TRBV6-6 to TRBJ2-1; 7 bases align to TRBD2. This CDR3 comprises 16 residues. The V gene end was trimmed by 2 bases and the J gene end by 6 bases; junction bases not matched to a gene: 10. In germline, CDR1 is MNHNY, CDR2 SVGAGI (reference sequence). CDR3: CASSYLREEWPNEQFF. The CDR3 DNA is TGTGCCAGCAGTTACCTACGGGAGGAATGGCCCAATGAGCAGTTCTTC.

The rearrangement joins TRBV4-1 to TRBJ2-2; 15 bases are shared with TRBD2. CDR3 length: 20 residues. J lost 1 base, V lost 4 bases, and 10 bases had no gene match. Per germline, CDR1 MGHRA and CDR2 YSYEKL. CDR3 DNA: TGCGCCAGCAGCCCACAACCGGGACTAGCGGGAGGCCTGAACACCGGGGAGCTGTTTTTT. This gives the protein CASSPQPGLAGGLNTGELFF.

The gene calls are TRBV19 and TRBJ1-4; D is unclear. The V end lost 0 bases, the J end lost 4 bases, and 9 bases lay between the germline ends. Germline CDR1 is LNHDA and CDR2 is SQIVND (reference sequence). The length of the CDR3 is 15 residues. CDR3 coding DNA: TGTGCCAGTAGTATAGATGGGCAGGTTAATGAAAAACTGTTTTTT. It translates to CASSIDGQVNEKLFF.

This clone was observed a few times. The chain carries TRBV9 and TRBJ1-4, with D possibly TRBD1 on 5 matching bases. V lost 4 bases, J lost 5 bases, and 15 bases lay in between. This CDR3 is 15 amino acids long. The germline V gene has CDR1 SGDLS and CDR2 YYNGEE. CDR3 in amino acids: CASSPAGGENEKLFF. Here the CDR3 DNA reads TGTGCCAGCAGCCCAGCGGGGGGGGAGAATGAAAAACTGTTTTTT. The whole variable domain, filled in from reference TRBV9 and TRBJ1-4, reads DSGVTQTPKHLITATGQRVTLRCSPRSGDLSVYWYQQSLDQGLQFLIQYYNGEERAKGNILERFSAQQFPDLHSELNLSSLELGDSALYFCASSPAGGENEKLFFGSGTQLSVL.

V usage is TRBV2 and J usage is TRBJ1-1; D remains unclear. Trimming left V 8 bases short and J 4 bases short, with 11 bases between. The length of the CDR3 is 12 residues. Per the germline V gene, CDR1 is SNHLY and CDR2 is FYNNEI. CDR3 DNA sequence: TGTGCCAGCGCCCTGGGGTTCACTGAAGCTTTCTTT. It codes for CASALGFTEAFF.

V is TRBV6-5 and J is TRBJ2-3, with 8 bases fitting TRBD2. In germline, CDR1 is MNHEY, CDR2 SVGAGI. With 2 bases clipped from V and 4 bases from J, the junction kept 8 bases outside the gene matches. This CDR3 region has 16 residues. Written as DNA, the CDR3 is TGTGCCAGCAGTTACAACGGGGGGGCCGAGGCAGATACGCAGTATTTT. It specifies CASSYNGGAEADTQYF.

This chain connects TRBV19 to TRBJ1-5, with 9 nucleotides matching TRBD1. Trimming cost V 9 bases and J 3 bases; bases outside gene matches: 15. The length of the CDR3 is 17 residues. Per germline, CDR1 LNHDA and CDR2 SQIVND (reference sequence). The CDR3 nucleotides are TGTGCCAGCACCGGGACAGGGTTCCCCACGGACAATCAGCCCCAGCATTTT. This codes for CASTGTGFPTDNQPQHF. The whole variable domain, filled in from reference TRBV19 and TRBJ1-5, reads DGGITQSPKYLFRKEGQNVTLSCEQNLNHDAMYWYRQDPGQGLRLIYYSQIVNDFQKGDIAEGYSVSREKKESFPLTVTSAQKNPTAFYLCASTGTGFPTDNQPQHFGDGTRLSIL.

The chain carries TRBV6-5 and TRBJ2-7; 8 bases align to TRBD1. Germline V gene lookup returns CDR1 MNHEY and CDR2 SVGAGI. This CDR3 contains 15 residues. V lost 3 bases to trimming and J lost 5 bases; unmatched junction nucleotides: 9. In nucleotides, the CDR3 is TGTGCCAGCAGTTATGCCCCGCAGGGGGCGAACGAGCAGTACTTC. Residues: CASSYAPQGANEQYF.

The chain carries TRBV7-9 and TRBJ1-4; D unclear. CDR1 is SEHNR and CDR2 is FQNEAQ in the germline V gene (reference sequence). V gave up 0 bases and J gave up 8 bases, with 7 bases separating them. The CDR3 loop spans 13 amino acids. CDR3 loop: CASSLADWEKLFF. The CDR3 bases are TGTGCCAGCAGCTTAGCCGACTGGGAAAAACTGTTTTTT.

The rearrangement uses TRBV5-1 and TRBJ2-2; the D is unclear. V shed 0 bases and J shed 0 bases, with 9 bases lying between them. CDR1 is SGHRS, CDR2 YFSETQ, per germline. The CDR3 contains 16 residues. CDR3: CASSLDRSANTGELFF. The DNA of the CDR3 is TGCGCCAGCAGCTTGGATCGCAGTGCGAACACCGGGGAGCTGTTTTTT.

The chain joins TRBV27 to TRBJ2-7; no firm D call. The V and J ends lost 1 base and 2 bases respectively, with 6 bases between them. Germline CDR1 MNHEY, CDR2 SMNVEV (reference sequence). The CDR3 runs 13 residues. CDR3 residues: CASSLWGTYEQYF. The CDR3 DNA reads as TGTGCCAGCAGTTTATGGGGAACCTACGAGCAGTACTTC.